This T cell receptor (beta chain) was sequenced during a study of T-cell memory formation after mild COVID-19 (dated by TCRdb to 2020 to 2023). As for the study more broadly: TCR sequence clusters from the two donors were found to be largely donor specific. Two young, previously healthy adult volunteers made up the cohort, one male and one female. In two donors, T-cell clones that expanded and contracted after mild COVID-19 were followed by sequencing TCRalpha and TCRbeta repertoires longitudinally. Findings and caveats that apply to the study as a whole: Clones that contracted from day 15 to 85 showed balanced CD4/CD8 phenotypes, whereas a second wave of clones that expanded from day 15 to 37 leaned towards CD4+. The detection of some responding clones in pre-infection memory suggests that pre-existing cross-reactive memory T cells joined the SARS-CoV-2 response. SARS-CoV-2 specificity of the second-wave clones peaking on day 37 was not confirmed. Contracting CD4+ clones turned up mainly in the CM and EM memory subsets, whereas EMRA was where CD8+ clones were enriched. The study included only a couple of mild cases, and larger cohorts that include severe cases with pre-infection samples were judged to be necessary.

PBMCs were isolated by Ficoll-Paque density gradient centrifugation. In the germline V gene (reference sequence), CDR1 corresponds to LNHNV and CDR2 to YYDKDF. V and J are truncated by 0 bases and 5 bases respectively, leaving an intervening sequence of 14 bases. The CDR3 goes from the cysteine to the phenylalanine over 16 residues. Only the CDR3 DNA stays, 48 bases, in frame from base 1. Sequencing took place on an Illumina NovaSeq 6000. TCRalpha and TCRbeta cDNA libraries were built by 5'RACE with constant-segment primers, adding sample barcodes and unique molecular identifiers. RNA was extracted from every sample with Trizol reagent. The libraries were amplified in two PCR steps, and the second step added a second sample barcode and Illumina TruSeq adapters. Sequencing of libraries was performed on an Illumina NovaSeq with 2 x 150 bp paired-end reads. The study's processing was this. With migec v1.2.7, reads were demultiplexed and then collapsed into UMI-guided consensus sequences. Using mixcr v2.1.11, UMI consensuses were aligned to TRA and TRB V and J templates and then assembled into clonotypes. A clonotype was counted as expanded or contracted only if both edgeR and NoisET called the change significant, with noise models trained on biological replicates. For edgeR calls, the thresholds were a false discovery rate-adjusted p below 0.01 and a log2 fold-change of 1. As an exploratory analysis of dynamics, PCA with hierarchical clustering was applied to max-normalized trajectories of the 1000 most abundant clonotypes. Each responding clone was given a CD4 or CD8 phenotype based on the CD4+ and CD8+ repertoires, which had been sequenced separately. TCRdb reanalyzed the raw reads on its own, using fastp at Q25 for trimming and MiXCR for clone calling, and kept in-frame beta chains. Rows merge per CDR3 protein into single entries with the most common DNA and genes. The V and J calls reflect TCRdb's pipeline rather than the authors' work. The sample includes 200,000 to 300,000 distinct CDR3 sequences, with 16% observed a single time. Under 25% of the sample rests with the top ten.

This clonotype showed up many times. Its antigen remains unidentified. One base away there is no much larger clone; base qualities are not given. The sample taken for sequencing was PBMCs or a T cell subset sorted from them (not recorded which). The chain joins TRBV15 to TRBJ2-1; the D segment is perhaps TRBD1 or TRBD2, each sharing 5 matched bases. The receptor was derived from a man between 18 and 35 years old who had mild COVID-19 (a few samples of this study predate the infection). The sample titles of this study are shuffled in the database, so cell type and time point are left out; the donor was told from shared clones. The CDR3 region: CATSRDLRGEDNEQFF. Read as DNA, the sequence is TGTGCCACCAGCAGAGACCTGAGGGGCGAGGACAATGAGCAGTTCTTC.